These 17 T cell receptor beta chains share one sample of origin, sequenced in a study of vaccination and CD4 T cells after COVID-19. Treatment in this sample: approximately 9-day PBMC culture with coronavirus spike peptide pools or control peptides (ViraFEST assay). No antigen has been assigned to these receptors. The Oncomine TCR Beta short-read assay was what sequenced the DNA obtained from cultured CD4+ T cells. TCRdb fed the PCR reads into MiXCR, producing one record per CDR3 protein. This sample has 20,000 to 25,000 distinct CDR3 sequences, with roughly 45% found just once. Specimen: CD4+ T cells from blood, cultured in vitro. The receptors derive from a human donor who had recovered from COVID-19.

This clonotype was recorded a few times. The J gene is TRBJ2-5, the V gene TRBV7-9, with a weak D call TRBD1 (5 bases). CDR1 is SEHNR and CDR2 is FQNEAQ in the germline V gene (reference sequence). V lost 1 base, J lost 0 bases, and 6 bases lay in between. The CDR3 is 14 residues long. The CDR3 loop reads CASSLVRDQETQYF. As DNA, the CDR3 is TGTGCCAGCAGCTTAGTCAGGGACCAAGAGACCCAGTACTTC.

A few counts support this clonotype. This chain uses TRBV20-1 with TRBJ1-1; no firm D call. Trimming stripped 1 base from V and 3 bases from J, with 12 bases between. The CDR3 is made up of 14 amino acids. Germline CDR1 reads DFQATT; CDR2 reads SNEGSKA (reference sequence). The chain's CDR3 is CSARVPGLYTEAFF. The CDR3 bases are TGCAGTGCTAGAGTCCCCGGACTGTACACTGAAGCTTTCTTT.

The V call is TRBV19, the J call TRBJ2-2, with D perhaps TRBD2 (6 bases). CDR1 and CDR2 (germline): LNHDA, SQIVND (reference sequence). The CDR3 covers 17 residues. The germline V and J ends were trimmed by 1 base and 5 bases, with 17 bases remaining between them. For the CDR3, the DNA is TGTGCCAGTAGTATAGCCCCCTCGGCGGGGATTACCGGGGAGCTGTTTTTT. This encodes CASSIAPSAGITGELFF. Based on the CDR3 plus reference TRBV19 and TRBJ2-2, the full variable domain is DGGITQSPKYLFRKEGQNVTLSCEQNLNHDAMYWYRQDPGQGLRLIYYSQIVNDFQKGDIAEGYSVSREKKESFPLTVTSAQKNPTAFYLCASSIAPSAGITGELFFGEGSRLTVL.

The sample holds a few counts of this clonotype. V and J are TRBV19 and TRBJ1-2, with D uncertain. Trimming removed 3 bases at V and 2 bases at J, with 4 bases between. The CDR3 extends over 12 amino acids. Germline V lookup: CDR1 LNHDA, CDR2 SQIVND (reference sequence). CDR3 sequence: CASSILNYGYTF. CDR3 DNA: TGTGCCAGTAGTATCCTAAACTATGGCTACACCTTC.

This chain joins TRBV18 and TRBJ2-7; D gene unclear. Trimming stripped 1 base from V and 5 bases from J, with 15 bases between. Looked up from germline, CDR1 is KGHSH and CDR2 is LQKENI. The length of the CDR3 is 15 residues. The chain's CDR3 is CASSPHISRPNEQYF. The CDR3, as DNA: TGTGCCAGCTCACCACATATTTCCAGGCCCAACGAGCAGTACTTC. The full variable domain, completed using reference TRBV18 and TRBJ2-7, is NAGVMQNPRHLVRRRGQEARLRCSPMKGHSHVYWYRQLPEEGLKFMVYLQKENIIDESGMPKERFSAEFPKEGPSILRIQQVVRGDSAAYFCASSPHISRPNEQYFGPGTRLTVT.

This sequence joins TRBV7-8 and TRBJ2-7; tentatively, D is TRBD1 (6 bases). This CDR3 has 13 amino acids. Trimming took 0 bases from V and 6 from J, leaving 9 bases between them. CDR1 is SGHVS, CDR2 FQNEAQ, per germline. Here the CDR3 DNA reads TGTGCCAGCAGCTTAGCCAGGGGTGGCGAGCAGTACTTC. This codes for CASSLARGGEQYF.

The gene calls are TRBV15 and TRBJ2-1; the match to TRBD2 covers 11 bases. V dropped 0 bases and J dropped 2; count of bases not matched to a gene: 3. The CDR3 runs 17 residues. Germline V CDR1 and CDR2: LNHNV, YYDKDF (reference sequence). The DNA of the CDR3 is TGTGCCACCAGCAGAGATATTAGCGGGGGGGCCTACAATGAGCAGTTCTTC. This gives the protein CATSRDISGGAYNEQFF.

This clonotype was counted only a few times. This chain links TRBV20-1 with TRBJ2-3, with 10 bases matching TRBD2. V trimming: 6 bases; J trimming: 8 bases; junction bases outside the gene matches: 14. Germline V gene data show CDR1 as DFQATT and CDR2 as SNEGSKA (reference sequence). This CDR3 contains 15 residues. The CDR3 DNA reads TGCAGTGCCACTTGGTTACTAGCGGGGCTCGGTACGCAGTATTTT. Amino acids: CSATWLLAGLGTQYF.

The sample holds a few counts of this clonotype. This sequence joins TRBV18 and TRBJ2-5; 8 bases match TRBD1. The V gene end was trimmed by 1 base and the J gene end by 4 bases; junction bases not matched to a gene: 5. This CDR3 is built from 15 residues. Per germline, CDR1 KGHSH and CDR2 LQKENI. The CDR3 DNA sequence: TGTGCCAGCTCACCACAAGGACAGGGAAGAGAGACCCAGTACTTC. This translates into CASSPQGQGRETQYF.

This clonotype came up a few times. The chain employs TRBV11-3 and TRBJ2-5, with TRBD2 matching over 10 bases. The CDR3 is made up of 15 amino acids. Trimming took 4 bases from V and 2 from J; bases not matched to a gene: 4. Looked up from germline, CDR1 is SGHNT and CDR2 is YENEEA. DNA for the CDR3: TGTGCCAGCAGCTACGGACTAGCGGCGCAAGAGACCCAGTACTTC. It yields the protein CASSYGLAAQETQYF.

V and J are TRBV28 and TRBJ1-5; D uncertain. Germline-derived CDR1 and CDR2 are MDHEN and SYDVKM. Trimming removed 4 bases at V and 5 bases at J, with 15 bases between. CDR3 size: 15 residues. CDR3 in DNA: TGTGCCAGCAGTTCCCCCACGGCGGGATATCAGCCCCAGCATTTT. This translates into CASSSPTAGYQPQHF.

This CDR3 is CASRQLGNSPLHF. The CDR3 DNA is TGCGCCAGCAGACAGCTGGGGAATTCACCCCTCCACTTT. The rearrangement uses TRBV10-1 and TRBJ1-6; D unresolved. Trimming removed 6 bases from V and 7 bases from J, with 10 bases in between. The length of the CDR3 is 13 residues. The V gene's germline CDR1 is WNHNN and CDR2 SYGVQD (reference sequence).

In this sample, this clonotype turned up a few times. This chain joins TRBV19 and TRBJ2-5, with D perhaps TRBD1 (6 bases). V was shortened by 6 bases and J by 1 base, with 15 bases between the two germline ends. The CDR3 loop spans 15 amino acids. The V gene's germline CDR1 is LNHDA and CDR2 SQIVND (reference sequence). CDR3 sequence (DNA): TGTGCCAGTAGCTCCCGGACAGCTACCCAAGAGACCCAGTACTTC. Translating it yields CASSSRTATQETQYF.

This clonotype appeared a few times. The V gene is TRBV5-4, the J gene TRBJ2-3; D is uncertain. Germline loops: CDR1 SGHNT, CDR2 YYREEE (reference sequence). The V end was cut by 2 bases, the J end by 0 bases, with 10 bases between. This CDR3 region has 15 residues. The CDR3 sequence: CASSLPGPSTDTQYF. CDR3 DNA: TGTGCCAGCAGCTTACCTGGCCCTAGCACAGATACGCAGTATTTT.

V is TRBV19 and J is TRBJ1-3; no reliable D call. The germline V gene has CDR1 LNHDA and CDR2 SQIVND (reference sequence). CDR3 length: 13 residues. The CDR3 loop reads CAAEEYSGNTIYF. CDR3 coding DNA: TGTGCAGCCGAGGAGTACTCTGGAAACACCATATATTTT.

The V call is TRBV6-2 or TRBV6-3, the J call TRBJ1-5; maybe TRBD1 (5 bases). Trimming took off 6 bases at V and 2 bases at J, with 20 bases between the two ends. The CDR3 extends over 17 amino acids. The germline V gene encodes CDR1 MNHEY and CDR2 SVGEGT. CDR3 DNA sequence: TGTGCCAGCAGACAAAATTCAGGGTTAAATGGCAATCAGCCCCAGCATTTT. Amino acid sequence: CASRQNSGLNGNQPQHF.

This clonotype was observed a handful of times. V usage is TRBV6-1 and J usage is TRBJ2-7, with unresolved D. CDR1 is MNHNS and CDR2 is SASEGT in the germline V gene. The CDR3 is 16 amino acids. Trimming removed 6 bases from V and 0 bases from J, with 18 bases in between. This chain's CDR3 is CASSLPTWASSYEQYF. CDR3 bases: TGTGCCAGCAGCCTCCCCACCTGGGCGAGCTCCTACGAGCAGTACTTC.